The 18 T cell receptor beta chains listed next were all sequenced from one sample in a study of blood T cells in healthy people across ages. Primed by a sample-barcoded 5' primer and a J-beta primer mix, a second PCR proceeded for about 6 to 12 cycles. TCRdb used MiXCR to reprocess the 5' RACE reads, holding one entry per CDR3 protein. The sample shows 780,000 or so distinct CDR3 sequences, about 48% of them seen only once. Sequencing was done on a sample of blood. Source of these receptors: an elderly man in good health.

The DNA for the CDR3 is TGTGCCAGCTCACCACCGACTAGCGGGAGGCCCACAGATACGCAGTATTTT. Residues: CASSPPTSGRPTDTQYF. V gene TRBV18 combines with J gene TRBJ2-3, with TRBD2 identical over 13 bases. J lost 2 bases, V lost 0 bases, and 2 bases had no gene match. Germline CDR1 KGHSH, CDR2 LQKENI. CDR3 length: 17 amino acids.

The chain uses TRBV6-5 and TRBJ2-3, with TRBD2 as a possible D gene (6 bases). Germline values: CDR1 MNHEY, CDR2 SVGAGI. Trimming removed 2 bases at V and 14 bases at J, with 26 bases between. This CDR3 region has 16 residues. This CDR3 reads CASSYPTDGGWRYAYF. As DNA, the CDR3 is TGTGCCAGCAGTTACCCCACTGACGGGGGATGGAGATACGCGTATTTT.

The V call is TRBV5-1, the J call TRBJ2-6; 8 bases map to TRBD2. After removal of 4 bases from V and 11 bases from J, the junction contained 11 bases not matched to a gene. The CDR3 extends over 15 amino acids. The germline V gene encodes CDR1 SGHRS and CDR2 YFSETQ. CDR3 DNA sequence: TGCGCCAGCAGCCCCTCGACGGGGGGGTTAGACGTCCTGACTTTC. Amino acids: CASSPSTGGLDVLTF.

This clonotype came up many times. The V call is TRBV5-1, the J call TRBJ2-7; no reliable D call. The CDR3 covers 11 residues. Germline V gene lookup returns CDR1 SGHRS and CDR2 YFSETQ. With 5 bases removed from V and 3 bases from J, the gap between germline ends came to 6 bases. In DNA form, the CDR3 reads TGCGCCAGCAGTGACCTCTACGAGCAGTACTTC. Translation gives CASSDLYEQYF.

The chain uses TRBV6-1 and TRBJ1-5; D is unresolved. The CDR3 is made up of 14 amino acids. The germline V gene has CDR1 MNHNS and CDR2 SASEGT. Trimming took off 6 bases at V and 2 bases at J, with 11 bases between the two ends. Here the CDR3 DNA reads TGTGCCAGCAGGGATCAGGAAGGCAATCAGCCCCAGCATTTT. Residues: CASRDQEGNQPQHF.

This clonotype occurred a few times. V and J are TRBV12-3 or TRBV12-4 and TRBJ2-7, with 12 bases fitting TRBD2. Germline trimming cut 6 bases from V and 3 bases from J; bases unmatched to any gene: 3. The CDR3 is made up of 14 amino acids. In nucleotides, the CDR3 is TGTGCCAGCAGGGTGACTAGCGGGAGCTACGAGCAGTACTTC. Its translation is CASRVTSGSYEQYF.

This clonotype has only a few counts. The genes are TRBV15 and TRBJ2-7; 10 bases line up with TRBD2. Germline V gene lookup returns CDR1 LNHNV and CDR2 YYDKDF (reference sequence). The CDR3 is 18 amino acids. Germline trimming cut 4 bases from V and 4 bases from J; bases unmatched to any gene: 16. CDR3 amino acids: CATSTYPTGRTSGYEQYF. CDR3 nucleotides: TGTGCCACCAGCACGTATCCTACAGGGAGGACTAGCGGATACGAGCAGTACTTC. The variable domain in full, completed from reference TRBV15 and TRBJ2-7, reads DAMVIQNPRYQVTQFGKPVTLSCSQTLNHNVMYWYQQKSSQAPKLLFHYYDKDFNNEADTPDNFQSRRPNTSFCFLDIRSPGLGDTAMYLCATSTYPTGRTSGYEQYFGPGTRLTVT.

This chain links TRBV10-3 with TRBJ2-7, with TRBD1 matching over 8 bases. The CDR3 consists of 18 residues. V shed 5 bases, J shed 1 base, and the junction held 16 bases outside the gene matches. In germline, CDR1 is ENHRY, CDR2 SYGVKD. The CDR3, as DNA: TGTGCCATCAGTCCCACAACCTTCCGGGACAGGCGATCCTACGAGCAGTACTTC. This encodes CAISPTTFRDRRSYEQYF.

For the CDR3, the DNA is TGTGCCAGCAGCACCGGACTAGCGGCCTCCTACGAGCAGTACTTC. This codes for CASSTGLAASYEQYF. V gene TRBV7-9 combines with J gene TRBJ2-7; TRBD2 matches at 10 bases. The CDR3 loop spans 15 amino acids. The ends lost 5 bases at V and 0 bases at J; junction bases unmatched: 4. CDR1 is SEHNR and CDR2 is FQNEAQ in the germline V gene (reference sequence).

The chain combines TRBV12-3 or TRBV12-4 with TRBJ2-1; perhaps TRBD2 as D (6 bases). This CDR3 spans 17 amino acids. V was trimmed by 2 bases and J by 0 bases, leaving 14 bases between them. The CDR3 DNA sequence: TGTGCCAGCAGTTTACTAGGCGGAGGGGTCTCCTACAATGAGCAGTTCTTC. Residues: CASSLLGGGVSYNEQFF.

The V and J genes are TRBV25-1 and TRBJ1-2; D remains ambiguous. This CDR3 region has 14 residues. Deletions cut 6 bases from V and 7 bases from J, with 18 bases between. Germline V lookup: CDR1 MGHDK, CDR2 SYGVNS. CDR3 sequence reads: CASSPLRAEGGYTF. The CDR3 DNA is TGTGCCAGCAGCCCCCTCCGGGCCGAGGGTGGCTACACCTTC.

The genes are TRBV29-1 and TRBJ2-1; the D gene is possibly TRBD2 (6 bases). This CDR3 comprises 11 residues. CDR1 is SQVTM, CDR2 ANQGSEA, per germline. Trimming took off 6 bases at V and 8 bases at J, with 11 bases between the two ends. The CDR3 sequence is CSVRRGHEQFF. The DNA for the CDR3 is TGCAGCGTGAGGAGGGGTCATGAGCAGTTCTTC.

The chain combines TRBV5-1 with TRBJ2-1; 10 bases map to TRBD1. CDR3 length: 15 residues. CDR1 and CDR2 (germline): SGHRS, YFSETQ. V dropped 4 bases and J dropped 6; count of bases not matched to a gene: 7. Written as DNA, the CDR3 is TGCGCCAGCAGCCCCGGGACAGGGGCCTTCAATGAGCAGTTCTTC. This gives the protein CASSPGTGAFNEQFF.

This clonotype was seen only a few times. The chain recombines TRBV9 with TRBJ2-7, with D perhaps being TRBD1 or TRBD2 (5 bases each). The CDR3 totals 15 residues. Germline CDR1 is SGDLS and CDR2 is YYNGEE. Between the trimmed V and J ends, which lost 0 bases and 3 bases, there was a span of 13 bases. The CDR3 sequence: CASSVAGTKGYEQYF. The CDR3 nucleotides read TGTGCCAGCAGCGTAGCAGGGACGAAAGGCTACGAGCAGTACTTC.

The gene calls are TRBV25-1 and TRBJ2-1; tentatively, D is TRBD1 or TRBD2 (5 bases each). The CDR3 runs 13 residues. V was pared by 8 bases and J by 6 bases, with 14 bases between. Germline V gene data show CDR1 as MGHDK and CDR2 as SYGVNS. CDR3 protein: CASVLGGVNEQFF. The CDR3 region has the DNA TGTGCCAGCGTGCTTGGGGGAGTCAATGAGCAGTTCTTC.

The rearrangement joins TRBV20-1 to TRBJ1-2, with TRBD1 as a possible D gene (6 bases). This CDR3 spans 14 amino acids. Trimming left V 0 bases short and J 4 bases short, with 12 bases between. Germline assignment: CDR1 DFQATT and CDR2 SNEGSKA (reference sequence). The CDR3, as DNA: TGCAGTGCTAGAGAACAGGGTGGTATCTATGGCTACACCTTC. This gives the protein CSAREQGGIYGYTF.

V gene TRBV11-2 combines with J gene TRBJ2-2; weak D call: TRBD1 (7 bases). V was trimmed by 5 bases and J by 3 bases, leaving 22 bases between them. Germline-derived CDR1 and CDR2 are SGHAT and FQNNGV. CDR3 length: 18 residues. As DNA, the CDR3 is TGTGCCAGCAGCGCCAGGGGGGTAAAGACTAGACACACCGGGGAGCTGTTTTTT. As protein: CASSARGVKTRHTGELFF.

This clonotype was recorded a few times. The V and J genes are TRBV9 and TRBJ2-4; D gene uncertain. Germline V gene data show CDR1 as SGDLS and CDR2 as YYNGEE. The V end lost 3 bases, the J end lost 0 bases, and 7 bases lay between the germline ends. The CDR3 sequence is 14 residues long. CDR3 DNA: TGTGCCAGCAGCGGAAATATAGCCAAAAACATTCAGTACTTC. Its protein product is CASSGNIAKNIQYF.